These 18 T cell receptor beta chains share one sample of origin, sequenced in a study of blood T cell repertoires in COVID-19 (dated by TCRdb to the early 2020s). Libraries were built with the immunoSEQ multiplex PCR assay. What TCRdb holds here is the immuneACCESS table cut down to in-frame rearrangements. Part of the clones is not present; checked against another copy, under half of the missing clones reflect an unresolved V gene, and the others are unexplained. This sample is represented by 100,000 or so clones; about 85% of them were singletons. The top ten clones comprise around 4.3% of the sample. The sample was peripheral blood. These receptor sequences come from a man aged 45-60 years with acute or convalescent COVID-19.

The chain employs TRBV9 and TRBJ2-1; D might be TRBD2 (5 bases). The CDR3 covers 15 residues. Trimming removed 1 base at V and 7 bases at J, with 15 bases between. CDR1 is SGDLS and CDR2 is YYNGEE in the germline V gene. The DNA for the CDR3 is TGTGCCAGCAGCGTACTCGGGGTCGGCGGGAATGAGCAGTTCTTC. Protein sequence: CASSVLGVGGNEQFF.

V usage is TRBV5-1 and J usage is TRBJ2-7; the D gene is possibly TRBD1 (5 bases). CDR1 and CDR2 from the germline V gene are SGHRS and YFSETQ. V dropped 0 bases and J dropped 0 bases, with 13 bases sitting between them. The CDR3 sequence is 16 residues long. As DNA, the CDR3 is TGCGCCAGCAGCTTGGGGACATTGTCGAGCTCCTACGAGCAGTACTTC. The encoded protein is CASSLGTLSSSYEQYF.

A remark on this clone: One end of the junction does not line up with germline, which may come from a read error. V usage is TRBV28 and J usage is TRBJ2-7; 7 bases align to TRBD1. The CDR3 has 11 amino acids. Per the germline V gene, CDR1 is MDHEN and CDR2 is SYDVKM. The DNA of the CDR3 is TGTGCCAGCAGTTCCAGGGACAGTGTACGATTC. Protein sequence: CASSSRDSVRF.

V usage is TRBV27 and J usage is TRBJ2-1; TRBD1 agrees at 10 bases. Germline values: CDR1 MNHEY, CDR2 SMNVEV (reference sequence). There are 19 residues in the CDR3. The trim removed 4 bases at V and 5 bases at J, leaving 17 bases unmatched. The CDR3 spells CASSWTGGLFSGANNEQFF. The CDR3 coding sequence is TGTGCCAGCAGTTGGACAGGGGGACTCTTTAGCGGGGCAAACAATGAGCAGTTCTTC.

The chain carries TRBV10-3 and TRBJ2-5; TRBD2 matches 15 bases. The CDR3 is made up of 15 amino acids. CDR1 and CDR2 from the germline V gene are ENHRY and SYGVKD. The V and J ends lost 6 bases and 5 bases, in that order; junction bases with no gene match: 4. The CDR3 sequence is CAIRGGTSGRETQYF. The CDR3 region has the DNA TGTGCCATCAGAGGAGGGACTAGCGGGAGGGAGACCCAGTACTTC.

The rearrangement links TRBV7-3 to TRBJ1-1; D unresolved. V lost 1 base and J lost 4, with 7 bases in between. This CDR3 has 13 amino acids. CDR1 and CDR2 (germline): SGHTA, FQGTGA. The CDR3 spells CASSLNSATEAFF. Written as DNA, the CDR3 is TGTGCCAGCAGCTTAAATAGTGCCACTGAAGCTTTCTTT.

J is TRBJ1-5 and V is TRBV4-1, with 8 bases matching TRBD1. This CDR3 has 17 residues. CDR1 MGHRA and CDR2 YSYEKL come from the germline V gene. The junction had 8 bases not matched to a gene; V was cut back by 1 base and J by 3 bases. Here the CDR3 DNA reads TGCGCCAGCAGCCAAGGTCTGTACAGGGGGAACAATCAGCCCCAGCATTTT. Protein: CASSQGLYRGNNQPQHF.

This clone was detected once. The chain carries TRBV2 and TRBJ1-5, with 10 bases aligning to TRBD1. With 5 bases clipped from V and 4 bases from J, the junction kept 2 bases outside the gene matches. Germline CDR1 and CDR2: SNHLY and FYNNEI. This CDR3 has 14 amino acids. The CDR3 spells CASSWDRGNQPQHF. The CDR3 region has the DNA TGTGCCAGCAGTTGGGACAGGGGAAATCAGCCCCAGCATTTT.

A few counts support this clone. The CDR3 DNA reads TGTGCCAGTACTAGCGGGCCCAACACCGGGGAGCTGTTTTTT. Encoded protein: CASTSGPNTGELFF. The chain carries TRBV28 and TRBJ2-2, with 9 bases lining up with TRBD2. This CDR3 has 14 residues. V lost 9 bases, J lost 2 bases, and 4 bases stayed unmatched. The germline gives CDR1 MDHEN, CDR2 SYDVKM.

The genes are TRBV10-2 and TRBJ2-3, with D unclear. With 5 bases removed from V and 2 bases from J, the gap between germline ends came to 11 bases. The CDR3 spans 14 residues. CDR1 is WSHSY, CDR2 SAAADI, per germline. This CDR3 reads CASSPSRATDTQYF. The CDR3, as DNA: TGCGCCAGCAGTCCTTCAAGAGCCACAGATACGCAGTATTTT.

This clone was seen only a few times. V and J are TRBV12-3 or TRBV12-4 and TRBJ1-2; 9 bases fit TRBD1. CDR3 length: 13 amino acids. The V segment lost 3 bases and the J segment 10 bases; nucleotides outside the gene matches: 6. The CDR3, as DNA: TGTGCCAGCAGTTTGCTGGACAGGGGTCACTACACCTTC. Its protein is CASSLLDRGHYTF.

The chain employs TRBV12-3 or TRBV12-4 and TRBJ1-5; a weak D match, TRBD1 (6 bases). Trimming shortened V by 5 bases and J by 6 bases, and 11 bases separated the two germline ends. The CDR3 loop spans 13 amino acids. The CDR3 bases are TGTGCCAGCAGTACAGGGACGATTCAGCCCCAGCATTTT. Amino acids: CASSTGTIQPQHF.

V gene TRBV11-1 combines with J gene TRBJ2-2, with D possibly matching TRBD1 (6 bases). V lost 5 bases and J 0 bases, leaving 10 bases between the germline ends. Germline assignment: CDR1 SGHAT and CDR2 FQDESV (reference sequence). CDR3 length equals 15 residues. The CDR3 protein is CASSKNRANTGELFF. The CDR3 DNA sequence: TGTGCCAGCAGCAAGAACAGGGCGAACACCGGGGAGCTGTTTTTT.

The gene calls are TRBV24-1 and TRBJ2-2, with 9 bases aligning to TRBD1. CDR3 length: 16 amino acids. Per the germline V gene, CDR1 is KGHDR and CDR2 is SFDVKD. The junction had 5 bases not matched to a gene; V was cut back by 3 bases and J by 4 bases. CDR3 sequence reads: CATSDPGTGTTGELFF. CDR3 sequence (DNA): TGTGCCACCAGTGATCCCGGGACAGGGACCACCGGGGAGCTGTTTTTT.

The CDR3 nucleotides are TGTGCCAGCTCACCTCCGGGACTAGCGGGAGGTTCCACCTACAATGAGCAGTTCTTC. Residues: CASSPPGLAGGSTYNEQFF. The V call is TRBV18, the J call TRBJ2-1; 15 nucleotides align to TRBD2. J lost 2 bases, V lost 3 bases, and 8 bases had no gene match. CDR1 is KGHSH, CDR2 LQKENI, per germline. CDR3 length: 19 amino acids.

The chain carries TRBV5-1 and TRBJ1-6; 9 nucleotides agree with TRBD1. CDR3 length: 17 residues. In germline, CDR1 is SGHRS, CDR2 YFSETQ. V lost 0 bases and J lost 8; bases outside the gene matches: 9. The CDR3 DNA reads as TGCGCCAGCAGCTTGGAAGCTACAGGGGGCGGCTATTCACCCCTCCACTTT. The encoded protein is CASSLEATGGGYSPLHF. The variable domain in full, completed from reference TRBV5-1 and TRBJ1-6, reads KAGVTQTPRYLIKTRGQQVTLSCSPISGHRSVSWYQQTPGQGLQFLFEYFSETQRNKGNFPGRFSGRQFSNSRSEMNVSTLELGDSALYLCASSLEATGGGYSPLHFGNGTRLTVT.

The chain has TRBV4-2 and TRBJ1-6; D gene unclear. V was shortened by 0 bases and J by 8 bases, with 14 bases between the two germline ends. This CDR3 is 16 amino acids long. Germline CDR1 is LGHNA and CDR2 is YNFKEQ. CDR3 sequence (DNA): TGTGCCAGCAGCCAAGATCGGGATAACCAGGATTCACCCCTCCACTTT. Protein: CASSQDRDNQDSPLHF.

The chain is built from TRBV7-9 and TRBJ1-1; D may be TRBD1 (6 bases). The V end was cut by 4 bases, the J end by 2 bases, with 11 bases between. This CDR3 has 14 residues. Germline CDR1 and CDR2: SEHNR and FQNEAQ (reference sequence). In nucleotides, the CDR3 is TGTGCCAGCAGCTCCAGACAGGTTAACACTGAAGCTTTCTTT. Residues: CASSSRQVNTEAFF.